The 4 T cell receptor beta chains given below trace back to one sample, sequenced in a study of T cell responses to AZD1222 COVID-19 vaccine. Sequencing used immunoSEQ multiplex PCR; TCRdb keeps in-frame clones, though not all of them. The sample records roughly 100,000 clones, approximately 88% being singletons. The sample was peripheral blood, taken on day 0 of AZD1222 vaccination. The origin of the receptors is an adult in good health.

The V gene is TRBV9, the J gene TRBJ2-1, with 8 bases fitting TRBD2. The CDR3 consists of 16 residues. Germline V gene lookup returns CDR1 SGDLS and CDR2 YYNGEE. V trimming: 0 bases; J trimming: 2 bases; junction bases outside the gene matches: 4. DNA for the CDR3: TGTGCCAGCAGCGTAGCGGGGGGGCCGGCCTACAATGAGCAGTTCTTC. It specifies CASSVAGGPAYNEQFF.

V usage is TRBV2 and J usage is TRBJ2-7; no firm D call. Germline V gene sequence: CDR1 SNHLY, CDR2 FYNNEI. This CDR3 contains 13 residues. Trimming cost V 3 bases and J 0 bases, with 6 bases left between them. The CDR3 DNA sequence: TGTGCCAGCAGTGATATGGACTCCTACGAGCAGTACTTC. Protein sequence: CASSDMDSYEQYF.

This chain links TRBV2 with TRBJ2-5; 15 bases map to TRBD2. Germline V lookup: CDR1 SNHLY, CDR2 FYNNEI. The CDR3 has 17 residues. V dropped 6 bases and J dropped 2; count of bases not matched to a gene: 7. The chain's CDR3 is CASRAGTSGGQQETQYF. CDR3 in DNA: TGTGCCAGCAGGGCCGGGACTAGCGGGGGGCAGCAAGAGACCCAGTACTTC.

Concerning this clone: Distinct nucleotide sequences in the sample also encode this CDR3. The J gene is TRBJ1-5, the V gene TRBV30, with 8 nucleotides matching TRBD1. CDR3 length: 13 amino acids. Trimming at V came to 1 base and at J to 4 bases, leaving 0 bases not matched to a gene. The germline CDR1 and CDR2 sequences are GTSNPN and SVGIG (reference sequence). CDR3 in amino acids: CAWSGTGNQPQHF. The CDR3, as DNA: TGTGCCTGGAGTGGGACAGGGAATCAGCCCCAGCATTTT.